The text below deals with one T cell receptor (beta chain). The antigen is undetermined. The donors were healthy bone marrow donors. This sample was taken from a study of cytomegalovirus exposure and HLA in healthy donors. The V gene lost 5 bases and the J gene lost 4 bases, with 14 bases spanning the gap. CDR1 is MDHEN, CDR2 SYDVKM, per germline. The CDR3 is 14 residues long. Broader study findings: Reportedly, TCR beta sequences accurately predicted HLA-A and HLA-B alleles in most subjects. There were some V segments, including TRBV6-2 and TRBV6-3, excluded as indistinguishable.

Primers included in the PCR were 60 Vbeta and 13 Jbeta primers. TCRdb keeps only in-frame clones here, not all; method: immunoSEQ multiplex PCR. The profile shows around 200,000 clones, around 83% of them singletons. This clonotype originated in a girl aged 10 to 17 in good health and CMV-seronegative. This chain joins TRBV28 and TRBJ1-1; D ambiguous. Sequencing was carried out using PBMCs. CDR3 sequence (DNA): TGTGCCAGCAGTCTCTATGTGACATCCACTGAAGCTTTCTTT. It codes for CASSLYVTSTEAFF.